The text below deals with one TCR beta chain. Since a much larger clone is just one base distant, this may be a read error. Hyperthyroidism had been newly diagnosed in patients aged 18 to 65, and its duration was under 2 months. This sample is part of a study of T cells in Graves' hyperthyroidism and ophthalmopathy. Authors of the study amplified TCR beta CDR3 regions from RNA transcripts. HTBI primers were employed in a first-round RT-PCR of the TCR CDR3. TCRdb processed the multiplex PCR reads anew with MiXCR; each CDR3 protein has one entry. The table has about 380,000 distinct CDR3 sequences, about 13% seen once; the top ten hold about 20%. The V gene end was trimmed by 5 bases and the J gene end by 9 bases; junction bases not matched to a gene: 4. The CDR3 loop spans 14 amino acids. Per the germline V gene, CDR1 is SEHNR and CDR2 is FQNEAQ (reference sequence).

The sequence came from a man between 25 and 39 years old with Graves' hyperthyroidism that later progressed to Graves' ophthalmopathy. This chain connects TRBV7-9 to TRBJ2-1; 13 nucleotides match TRBD2. The sequencing sample was made of blood. CDR3 nucleotides: TGTGCCAGCAGCATACTAGCGGGGGGGGGTGAGCAGTTCTTC. Its protein product is CASSILAGGGEQFF.